These T cell receptor beta chains were read from a single sample in a study of OX40 agonist ivuxolimab in advanced cancers. TCRdb keeps only in-frame clones here, not all; method: immunoSEQ multiplex PCR. The sample yields 150,000 to 170,000 clones, around 94% seen once. Source: CD4+ or CD8+ T cells sorted from blood, taken in a trial of the OX40 agonist ivuxolimab. These receptors were taken from an adult with an advanced solid tumor such as melanoma, head and neck, liver or kidney cancer. Both conserved end residues are part of each CDR3. The order of the fields is V gene, clone size, D gene, J gene, CDR3 DNA, CDR3 protein. D genes are given only for firm matches. Size tells how often a clone was seen (once, few, many) or the class of an expanded clone, and some rows leave it out.

TRBV6-5	NA	NA	TRBJ1-1	TGTGCCAGCAGTTACTCTCACGGAGGGGAGGCTTTCTTT	CASSYSHGGEAFF
TRBV28	few	NA	TRBJ1-1	TGTGCCAGCAGTTTCCAGGGAGGCACTGAAGCTTTCTTT	CASSFQGGTEAFF
TRBV9	NA	NA	TRBJ1-1	TGTGCCAGCAGAGGGGGGGCGCAGGGGTCGGCGGACACTGAAGCTTTCTTT	CASRGGAQGSADTEAFF
TRBV9	NA	NA	TRBJ1-2	TGTGCCAGCAGCCCTCGTGTGCTGAACTATGGCTACACCTTC	CASSPRVLNYGYTF
TRBV11-1	NA	NA	TRBJ2-7	TGTGCCAGCAGCAGGACCCAGGGAACCTCCTACGAGCAGTACTTC	CASSRTQGTSYEQYF
TRBV7-9	NA	NA	TRBJ2-3	TGTGCCAGCAGCGTAGGGGGGACTTCAGAAACGCAGTATTTT	CASSVGGTSETQYF
TRBV6-6	NA	TRBD2	TRBJ2-1	TGTGCCAGCAGTTTTGGGCAGGCTGCTAGCGGTGAGCAGTTCTTC	CASSFGQAASGEQFF
TRBV19	NA	NA	TRBJ2-3	TGTGCCAGTAGTATAATGAGGAGCACAGATACGCAGTATTTT	CASSIMRSTDTQYF
TRBV7-2	NA	NA	TRBJ2-3	TGTGCCAGCAGCTTAGAGAGGACAGATACGCAGTATTTT	CASSLERTDTQYF
TRBV9	NA	NA	TRBJ1-1	TGTGCCAGCAGCGTAGAGGTAATGAACACTGAAGCTTTCTTT	CASSVEVMNTEAFF
TRBV6-5	NA	NA	TRBJ1-1	TGTGCTAGCTTGGCGCAGTTGAACACTGAAGCTTTCTTT	CASLAQLNTEAFF
TRBV7-2	NA	NA	TRBJ1-4	TGTGCCAGCAGCTTAGCTTTGAGGGGTCAGGCGGCTGGTAATGAAAAACTGTTTTTT	CASSLALRGQAAGNEKLFF
TRBV10-3	NA	NA	TRBJ1-2	TGTGCCATCAGTGGGGGGGGAATTAACTATGGCTACACCTTC	CAISGGGINYGYTF
TRBV14	NA	NA	TRBJ2-5	TGTGCCAGCAGCCAAGTAGAGACCCAGTACTTC	CASSQVETQYF
TRBV28	NA	TRBD2	TRBJ2-3	TGTGCCAGCAGTTTACCCCAAGGTACTAGCGGGAAGGATACGCAGTATTTT	CASSLPQGTSGKDTQYF
TRBV5-3	NA	TRBD1	TRBJ1-5	TGTGCCAGAAGCTCCGGGACAGGGGGGGATCAGCCCCAGCATTTT	CARSSGTGGDQPQHF
TRBV6-4	NA	NA	TRBJ1-1	TGTGCCAGCAGTGAGACCGGGGCGCGCACTGAAGCTTTCTTT	CASSETGARTEAFF
TRBV5-1	NA	NA	TRBJ1-4	TGCGCCAGCAGCTCGGACGGAGCAACTAATGAAAAACTGTTTTTT	CASSSDGATNEKLFF
TRBV7-3	NA	NA	TRBJ1-3	TGTGCCAGCAGCCCGACACAGGGAAACACCATATATTTT	CASSPTQGNTIYF
TRBV5-6	NA	NA	TRBJ1-1	TGTGCCAGCAGCCCGGGCGGGGGTGTGAACACTGAAGCTTTCTTT	CASSPGGGVNTEAFF
TRBV2	NA	NA	TRBJ2-7	TGTGCCAGCAGTGAAGGGGTGTACGAGCAGTACTTC	CASSEGVYEQYF
TRBV28	NA	NA	TRBJ1-5	TGTGCCGTAAAGGGGACTTATAGCAATCAGCCCCAGCATTTT	CAVKGTYSNQPQHF
TRBV2	NA	TRBD1	TRBJ1-5	TGTGCCAGCAGAGAGGGACAGGGCCGTACTCAGCCCCAGCATTTT	CASREGQGRTQPQHF
TRBV18	once	TRBD1	TRBJ2-6	TGTGCCAGCTCACCGAAGGGACAGAGCTCTGGGGCCAACGTCCTGACTTTC	CASSPKGQSSGANVLTF
TRBV5-5	NA	NA	TRBJ2-7	TGTGCCAGCAGCAGGCCAGGGAACCACGAGCAGTACTTC	CASSRPGNHEQYF
TRBV6-1	NA	TRBD1	TRBJ1-5	TGTGCCGTACAGGGGGCCTTAAATCAGCCCCAGCATTTT	CAVQGALNQPQHF
TRBV5-1	NA	NA	TRBJ2-7	TGCGCCAGCAGCCTCGGGGTCCGGACTGGTTACGAGCAGTACTTC	CASSLGVRTGYEQYF
TRBV4-2	NA	NA	TRBJ2-5	TGTGCCAGCAGCCCCCGAAGAGGGGGGTACCAAGAGACCCAGTACTTC	CASSPRRGGYQETQYF
TRBV5-1	NA	TRBD1	TRBJ2-7	TGCGCCAGCACCCTCCGGACAGGGAGCTCCTACGAGCAGTACTTC	CASTLRTGSSYEQYF
TRBV5-1	NA	NA	TRBJ1-4	TGCGCCAGCAGCTCCGAGGGTCCCCCTAATGAAAAACTGTTTTTT	CASSSEGPPNEKLFF
TRBV5-1	once	TRBD1	TRBJ2-2	TGCGCCAGCAGCACCATCCGGGACAGGGGAACTTGGGCCGGGGAGCTGTTTTTT	CASSTIRDRGTWAGELFF
TRBV5-1	NA	NA	TRBJ1-2	TGCGCCAGCAGCTTGGGTGCGGGAGATGGCTACACCTTC	CASSLGAGDGYTF
TRBV5-4	NA	TRBD1	TRBJ1-2	TGTGCCAGCAGCTTGGAGTTTACAGGGGATGGCTACACCTTC	CASSLEFTGDGYTF
TRBV9	once	NA	TRBJ2-3	TGTGCCAGCAGCGTAGATGCAGGGACTGCTACGCAGTATTTT	CASSVDAGTATQYF
TRBV7-2	once	NA	TRBJ1-1	TGTGCCAGCAGCTTACCTGGTGGTGAAGCTTTCTTT	CASSLPGGEAFF
TRBV7-9	NA	TRBD1	TRBJ2-7	TGTGCCAGCAGCGATTCCCAGGACAGGAACTACGAGCAGTACTTC	CASSDSQDRNYEQYF
TRBV6-6	NA	NA	TRBJ1-1	TGTGCCAGCACCTTCGGGGGCCGGCATACCACTGAAGCTTTCTTT	CASTFGGRHTTEAFF
TRBV5-1	NA	NA	TRBJ2-2	TGCGCCAGCAGCCCCTCCGCGGGCACCGGGGAGCTGTTTTTT	CASSPSAGTGELFF
TRBV5-6	NA	NA	TRBJ1-2	TGTGCCAGCAGCTTCCGCCTACAGGGATGGGGTAGCGGGGGCTACACCTTC	CASSFRLQGWGSGGYTF
TRBV6-5	NA	NA	TRBJ2-2	TGTGCCAGCAAGACAGGCTGGGTATTCACCGGGGAGCTGTTTTTT	CASKTGWVFTGELFF
TRBV27	NA	TRBD1	TRBJ1-2	TGTGCCAGCAGTTTATCCCGGACAGGCTGGAACTATGGCTACACCTTC	CASSLSRTGWNYGYTF
TRBV10-1	NA	NA	TRBJ2-7	TGCGCCAGCAGTGAGTTCAGGGGTCACTCCTACGAGCAGTACTTC	CASSEFRGHSYEQYF
TRBV7-3	NA	TRBD2	TRBJ2-2	TGTGCCAGCAGCCCCCTAGCGGGAGTGGACACCGGGGAGCTGTTTTTT	CASSPLAGVDTGELFF
TRBV7-9	NA	NA	TRBJ1-5	TGTGCCAGCAGCTTAGGTCACGCGTCCCCGGGGCCCCAGCATTTT	CASSLGHASPGPQHF
TRBV18	NA	TRBD1	TRBJ2-7	TGTGCCAGCTCACCGGACAGGGGGGTGGGCGAGCAGTACTTC	CASSPDRGVGEQYF
TRBV5-4	NA	NA	TRBJ1-3	TGTGCCAGCAGTGGAGGACGGACGAACTCTGGAAACACCATATATTTT	CASSGGRTNSGNTIYF
TRBV7-9	NA	TRBD1	TRBJ1-1	TGTGCCAGCAGCTCCGGACAGGGTCGCACTGAAGCTTTCTTT	CASSSGQGRTEAFF
TRBV9	NA	NA	TRBJ1-4	TGTGCCAGCAGCGTAGGTGGCAGGGCCCGTAATGAAAAACTGTTTTTT	CASSVGGRARNEKLFF
TRBV15	NA	TRBD1	TRBJ1-1	TGTGCCACCAGCAGGGACAGGGGGACTTCTGAAGCTTTCTTT	CATSRDRGTSEAFF
TRBV5-1	NA	NA	TRBJ2-6	TGCGCCAGCTTTAGAGATAGGGGCTCTGGGGCCAACGTCCTGACTTTC	CASFRDRGSGANVLTF
TRBV7-2	NA	NA	TRBJ1-1	TGTGCCAGCAGCGGCGGGCCTCCCGGTGGCACTGAAGCTTTCTTT	CASSGGPPGGTEAFF